The 10 T cell receptor beta chains listed next were all sequenced from one sample in a study of somatic mutations in cytotoxic T cells in rheumatoid arthritis (dated by TCRdb to 2015 to 2018). Libraries were built with the immunoSEQ multiplex PCR assay. TCRdb re-hosts the immuneACCESS table, in-frame sequences only. Its copies lack some clones; in the studies checked, an unresolved V gene accounts for under half of them, and the cause for the rest is not known. The sample table holds 15,000 to 20,000 clones, of which 85% were seen once. The ten biggest clones cover roughly 6.9% of the sample. Sequencing was carried out using CD8+ T cells sorted from blood. The origin of the receptors is a woman aged 40 to 55 with rheumatoid arthritis.

The gene calls are TRBV2 and TRBJ2-2; 9 nucleotides align to TRBD1. CDR1 is SNHLY, CDR2 FYNNEI, per germline. Unmatched junction bases numbered 6, after V lost 0 bases and J lost 10 bases. This CDR3 has 15 residues. The CDR3, as DNA: TGTGCCAGCAGTGAAGCGGGACAGGGACGTGTGGAGCTGTTTTTT. Translating it yields CASSEAGQGRVELFF.

The V gene is TRBV4-1, the J gene TRBJ2-5; 9 nucleotides match TRBD1. V trimming: 4 bases; J trimming: 5 bases; junction bases outside the gene matches: 5. The CDR3 runs 14 residues. The germline V gene has CDR1 MGHRA and CDR2 YSYEKL. The CDR3 coding sequence is TGCGCCAGCAGCCTCGGACAGGGGAGGGAGACCCAGTACTTC. Translation: CASSLGQGRETQYF.

The CDR3 protein is CASSRMNQAPYEQYF. CDR3 nucleotide sequence: TGTGCCAGCAGTCGGATGAACCAGGCTCCATACGAGCAGTACTTC. The chain joins TRBV7-9 to TRBJ2-7; D is unclear. V lost 6 bases and J 4 bases, leaving 19 bases between the germline ends. CDR3 length: 15 residues. The germline V gene has CDR1 SEHNR and CDR2 FQNEAQ (reference sequence).

This clone occurred once. The rearrangement links TRBV30 to TRBJ1-6; 10 nucleotides align to TRBD1. The CDR3 length is 15 residues. The V gene end was trimmed by 0 bases and the J gene end by 7 bases; junction bases not matched to a gene: 3. CDR1 is GTSNPN and CDR2 is SVGIG in the germline V gene (reference sequence). CDR3 protein: CAWSVLDRGNSPLHF. The DNA for the CDR3 is TGTGCCTGGAGTGTTCTGGACAGGGGGAATTCACCCCTCCACTTT.

J is TRBJ2-3 and V is TRBV5-4; TRBD1 matches at 7 bases. This CDR3 region has 17 residues. J lost 2 bases, V lost 3 bases, and 12 bases had no gene match. Germline V gene sequence: CDR1 SGHNT, CDR2 YYREEE (reference sequence). The CDR3 sequence: CASSSPTGVEITDTQYF. The CDR3 region has the DNA TGTGCCAGCAGCTCACCCACAGGGGTCGAAATCACAGATACGCAGTATTTT.

This sequence joins TRBV27 and TRBJ2-1; a possible D gene is TRBD1 (5 bases). Trimming left V 2 bases short and J 7 bases short, with 12 bases between. Germline assignment: CDR1 MNHEY and CDR2 SMNVEV (reference sequence). There are 14 residues in the CDR3. CDR3 sequence (DNA): TGTGCCAGCAGTTTACAGGGTTTAGGAAATGAGCAGTTCTTC. Its translation: CASSLQGLGNEQFF.

In this sample, this clone turned up a few times. The genes are TRBV6-1 and TRBJ1-2, with D uncertain. CDR1 is MNHNS, CDR2 SASEGT, per germline. CDR3 size: 15 residues. The V end was cut by 4 bases, the J end by 8 bases, with 20 bases between. The CDR3 sequence: CASSGSGPPSNGYTF. As DNA, the CDR3 is TGTGCCAGCAGTGGGAGTGGCCCTCCCTCGAACGGCTACACCTTC.

The rearrangement links TRBV5-6 to TRBJ1-2; D gene uncertain. Germline V gives CDR1 SGHDT, CDR2 YYEEEE. V lost 1 base to trimming and J lost 6 bases, with 10 bases between them. This CDR3 region has 13 residues. This CDR3 reads CASSLSGEHGYTF. The CDR3 region has the DNA TGTGCCAGCAGCTTGAGCGGGGAGCATGGCTACACCTTC.

The CDR3 region has the DNA TGTGCCATACTGACAGGGTCTGGCTACACCTTC. This gives the protein CAILTGSGYTF. The chain couples TRBV5-4 to TRBJ1-2, with 7 bases fitting TRBD1. The CDR3 contains 11 residues. Germline CDR1 and CDR2: SGHNT and YYREEE (reference sequence). Losses at the gene ends were 9 bases for V and 7 bases for J; bases not matched to a gene: 6.

Here the CDR3 DNA reads TGTGCCAGCAGTTACTCCGATCAGCCCCAGCATTTT. It translates to CASSYSDQPQHF. This chain links TRBV6-6 with TRBJ1-5; D unclear. The CDR3 contains 12 residues. The germline V gene encodes CDR1 MNHNY and CDR2 SVGAGI (reference sequence). Trimming left V 0 bases short and J 5 bases short, with 2 bases between.